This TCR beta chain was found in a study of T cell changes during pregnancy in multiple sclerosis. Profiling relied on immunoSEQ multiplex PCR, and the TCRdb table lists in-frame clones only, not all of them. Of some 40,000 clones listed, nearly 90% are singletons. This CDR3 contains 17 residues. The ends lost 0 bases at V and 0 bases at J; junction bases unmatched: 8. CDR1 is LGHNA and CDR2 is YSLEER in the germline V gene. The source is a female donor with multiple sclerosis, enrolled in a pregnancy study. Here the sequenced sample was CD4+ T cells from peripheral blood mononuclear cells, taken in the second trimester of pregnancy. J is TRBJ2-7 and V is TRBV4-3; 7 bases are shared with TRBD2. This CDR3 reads CASSQDHVGRGSYEQYF. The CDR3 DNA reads TGCGCCAGCAGCCAAGATCACGTGGGGAGGGGCTCCTACGAGCAGTACTTC.